The source of this TCR beta chain is a study of response to subunit inactivated influenza vaccine (dated by TCRdb to between 2017 and 2018). For the wider study: To follow how T cells responded to a trivalent subunit inactivated influenza vaccine, the researchers relied on deep quantitative profiling of the T cell receptor repertoire. What the study reported, not specific to this receptor: The authors suggested that each seasonal influenza vaccination may recruit only a limited number of new T cells.

Library prep was done by RT-PCR. The instrument was an Illumina HiSeq 2500. TCRdb redid the processing of the public reads, applying fastp at Q25 and MiXCR, and retained in-frame beta chains. Rows with one shared CDR3 protein collapse into an entry with the most common genes and DNA. Recorded for this sample are about 240,000 distinct CDR3 sequences; 10% to 15% of them occurred a single time. The ten top clones hold 7.8% of the sample. To note about this clonotype: No antigen is known for it. Per-base qualities were not stored, and no clone one base away is much larger.

CDR1 and CDR2 (SGHRS, YFSETQ) derive from the germline V gene. The CDR3 goes from the cysteine to the phenylalanine over 16 residues. Only the CDR3 portion is preserved as DNA: 48 bases, with reading frame beginning at the first base. V and J are truncated by 5 bases and 2 bases respectively, leaving an intervening sequence of 16 bases. The TCR comes from a man over 45 who received an inactivated influenza vaccine. Donor details come from another sample of the same person, matched by shared clones. This specimen consisted of non-naive T cells sorted from PBMCs, obtained 14 to 15 days before vaccination. This specimen's cell subset or site label, per the study, means: memory T cell fraction. The chain links TRBV5-1 with TRBJ2-2; possibly the D gene is TRBD1, per 6 matching bases. In nucleotides, the sequence is TGCGCCAGCAGGCACCTGCCGGGACACAACACCGGGGAGCTGTTTTTT. Translated, it reads CASRHLPGHNTGELFF.